This passage covers 10 T cell receptor beta chains from one sample sequenced in a study of T-cell memory formation after mild COVID-19. TCRdb ran MiXCR on the 5' RACE reads and lists one entry per CDR3 protein. The repertoire holds 380,000 or so distinct CDR3 sequences, with approximately 15% as singletons. The sequenced sample consisted of PBMCs or a T cell subset sorted from them (not recorded which). These receptors were obtained from a man aged 18 to 29 who had mild COVID-19 (a few samples of this study predate the infection). Cell type and time point are not known.

This chain joins TRBV11-2 and TRBJ2-1; either TRBD1 or TRBD2 may supply D (5 bases each). The CDR3 is 15 residues long. The V gene's germline CDR1 is SGHAT and CDR2 FQNNGV. V was clipped by 5 bases and J by 7 bases, with 18 bases between them. The CDR3, as DNA: TGTGCCAGCAGCGGTATTCGGGGCCGTAGGAATGAGCAGTTCTTC. This encodes CASSGIRGRRNEQFF. The full variable domain, completed using reference TRBV11-2 and TRBJ2-1, is EAGVAQSPRYKIIEKRQSVAFWCNPISGHATLYWYQQILGQGPKLLIQFQNNGVVDDSQLPKDRFSAERLKGVDSTLKIQPAKLEDSAVYLCASSGIRGRRNEQFFGPGTRLTVL.

CDR3 loop: CASTRTANSPLHF. CDR3 in DNA: TGTGCCAGCACCCGGACGGCTAATTCACCCCTCCACTTT. The chain has TRBV12-3 or TRBV12-4 and TRBJ1-6; D remains unclear. The CDR3 length is 13 residues. With 7 bases removed from V and 6 bases from J, the gap between germline ends came to 10 bases.

This clonotype was detected only a few times. This CDR3 reads CASHEAGGIQETQYF. The DNA of the CDR3 is TGCGCCAGCCATGAGGCGGGGGGTATCCAAGAGACCCAGTACTTC. The chain recombines TRBV5-1 with TRBJ2-5, with 8 bases that match TRBD2. The germline V gene encodes CDR1 SGHRS and CDR2 YFSETQ. V gave up 7 bases and J gave up 1 base; unmatched junction bases: 9. The CDR3 extends over 15 amino acids.

This clonotype was seen a few times. V is TRBV4-1 and J is TRBJ1-2, with D possibly TRBD1 on 6 matching bases. The CDR3 consists of 16 residues. The V end lost 5 bases, the J end lost 3 bases, and 19 bases lay between the germline ends. Per the germline V gene, CDR1 is MGHRA and CDR2 is YSYEKL. The CDR3 here is CASSIIGRGQDYGYTF. The CDR3 DNA follows: TGCGCCAGCAGCATAATAGGGCGGGGGCAGGACTATGGCTACACCTTC.

The table lists this clonotype with a few counts. The rearrangement uses TRBV20-1 and TRBJ2-7; TRBD2 might be the D (6 bases). The V end was cut by 1 base, the J end by 1 base, with 11 bases between. The CDR3 runs to 14 residues. Germline values: CDR1 DFQATT, CDR2 SNEGSKA (reference sequence). In DNA form, the CDR3 reads TGCAGTGCTAGAGCCGGGAGCAGGTCCTACGAGCAGTACGTC. Translation: CSARAGSRSYEQYV.

This clonotype was counted at least ten times. The chain recombines TRBV29-1 with TRBJ2-5; 13 nucleotides align to TRBD2. This CDR3 is 13 amino acids long. Germline loops: CDR1 SQVTM, CDR2 ANQGSEA. With V trimmed by 7 bases and J by 4 bases, 3 bases remained unmatched. CDR3 sequence (DNA): TGCAGCGCCTGGACTAGCGGGGGAGAGACCCAGTACTTC. It codes for CSAWTSGGETQYF.

J is TRBJ1-5 and V is TRBV4-1, with D perhaps TRBD1 (5 bases). Trimming cost V 1 base and J 0 bases, with 10 bases left between them. Germline CDR1 is MGHRA and CDR2 is YSYEKL. The length of the CDR3 is 16 residues. Written as DNA, the CDR3 is TGCGCCAGCAGCCAAGGGTCAGGGCTTAGCAATCAGCCCCAGCATTTT. This sequence encodes CASSQGSGLSNQPQHF.

The rearrangement uses TRBV20-1 and TRBJ2-7; 9 bases align to TRBD1. Trimming at V came to 5 bases and at J to 3 bases, leaving 11 bases not matched to a gene. CDR3 length: 15 residues. Germline values: CDR1 DFQATT, CDR2 SNEGSKA (reference sequence). CDR3 nucleotide sequence: TGCAGTGCTTCTACTCGGGACAGGGCGGACTACGAGCAGTACTTC. Encoded protein: CSASTRDRADYEQYF.

In this sample, this clonotype turned up a few times. The chain has TRBV11-1 and TRBJ2-7; tentative D call: TRBD2 (6 bases). The CDR3 consists of 14 residues. V was cut by 5 bases and J by 2 bases, with 13 bases left in between. The germline V gene encodes CDR1 SGHAT and CDR2 FQDESV (reference sequence). Here the CDR3 DNA reads TGTGCCAGCAGCGCGGGGACTCCACCCTACGAGCAGTACGTC. Residues: CASSAGTPPYEQYV.

The chain's CDR3 is CSAVVRGGDEKLFF. CDR3 nucleotides: TGCAGCGCCGTTGTCCGGGGAGGGGATGAAAAACTGTTTTTT. The chain is built from TRBV29-1 and TRBJ1-4; D is perhaps TRBD1 (5 bases). There are 14 residues in the CDR3. The germline gives CDR1 SQVTM, CDR2 ANQGSEA. Trimming removed 7 bases from V and 6 bases from J, with 18 bases in between.